The source of this TCR beta chain is a study of response to subunit inactivated influenza vaccine. This clonotype was detected only a few times. Its specificity is unknown. TCRdb re-derived calls from the RT-PCR reads in MiXCR, one entry per CDR3 protein. The repertoire holds roughly 670,000 distinct CDR3 sequences, with approximately 15% as singletons. V dropped 7 bases and J dropped 1; count of bases not matched to a gene: 8. CDR1 is SGHTA, CDR2 FQGNSA, per germline. CDR3 length: 15 residues. Broader study findings: Only a handful of new T cells, the authors suggested, are recruited with each seasonal influenza vaccination.

The sequence came from a man in his forties or fifties who received an inactivated influenza vaccine. The chain couples TRBV7-2 to TRBJ2-5; 8 positions match TRBD1. The input for sequencing was PBMCs from blood, taken 14 days before vaccination. The CDR3 protein is CASNQGAFSQETQYF. DNA of the CDR3: TGTGCCAGCAACCAGGGGGCTTTTTCCCAAGAGACCCAGTACTTC.